Below, 9 T cell receptor beta chains from the same sample are listed, as sequenced in a study of beta chain features in type 1 diabetes. cDNA synthesis used the whole RNA isolate, giving expressed TCRB sequences. The data were produced by immunoSEQ multiplex PCR, yet TCRdb's version contains in-frame clones alone and is incomplete. The repertoire holds about 230,000 clones, around 9.6% seen once, with about 0.03% in the top ten. Material: naive CD4+ T cells from blood. The receptors here all came from a woman aged 18-29 years in good health.

This chain joins TRBV18 and TRBJ2-1, with TRBD2 matching 10 bases. This CDR3 comprises 15 residues. In germline, CDR1 is KGHSH, CDR2 LQKENI. The V and J ends lost 3 bases and 9 bases, in that order; junction bases with no gene match: 8. The CDR3 region is CASSPLSGRGVEQFF. CDR3 nucleotide sequence: TGTGCCAGCTCACCTCTAAGCGGGAGGGGAGTTGAGCAGTTCTTC.

This rearrangement joins TRBV7-8 to TRBJ1-6; D might be TRBD1 (6 bases). This CDR3 region has 17 residues. Per the germline V gene, CDR1 is SGHVS and CDR2 is FQNEAQ. The V end was cut by 6 bases, the J end by 7 bases, with 22 bases between. The CDR3 loop reads CASSYFGGGARNSPLHF. In DNA form, the CDR3 reads TGTGCCAGCAGTTACTTTGGCGGGGGCGCGAGGAATTCACCCCTCCACTTT.

This clone was seen only a few times. This rearrangement joins TRBV6-1 to TRBJ1-1; tentative D call: TRBD1 (5 bases). This CDR3 region has 15 residues. The V end was cut by 5 bases, the J end by 2 bases, with 15 bases between. Germline V gives CDR1 MNHNS, CDR2 SASEGT. CDR3 protein: CASSFRVGANTEAFF. In DNA, the CDR3 is TGTGCCAGCAGTTTCCGGGTAGGGGCAAACACTGAAGCTTTCTTT.

This clone was observed a handful of times. The J gene is TRBJ2-5, the V gene TRBV6-5; no definite D call. The germline CDR1 and CDR2 sequences are MNHEY and SVGAGI. This CDR3 is 15 amino acids long. The V end lost 4 bases, the J end lost 5 bases, and 17 bases lay between the germline ends. CDR3 sequence (DNA): TGTGCCAGCAGTTTTGGAGTCCTCCCAGCCGAGACCCAGTACTTC. Translated, it gives CASSFGVLPAETQYF.

There are a few counts of this clone. This chain joins TRBV30 and TRBJ1-2; D is undetermined. The CDR3 covers 10 residues. V dropped 8 bases and J dropped 4 bases, with 8 bases sitting between them. Germline values: CDR1 GTSNPN, CDR2 SVGIG (reference sequence). Here the CDR3 reads CAEGLYGYTF. In DNA form, the CDR3 reads TGTGCCGAGGGCCTCTATGGCTACACCTTC.

The CDR3 nucleotides read TGTGCCAGCAGTCCCCGCAGACTAGCGGGACGGCACGAGCAGTACTTC. This sequence encodes CASSPRRLAGRHEQYF. V is TRBV2 and J is TRBJ2-7; 11 bases fit TRBD2. J was trimmed by 5 bases and V by 5 bases; bases with no gene match: 11. CDR3 length: 16 residues. Germline values: CDR1 SNHLY, CDR2 FYNNEI. Using reference TRBV2 and TRBJ2-7 for the parts outside the CDR3, the full variable domain is EPEVTQTPSHQVTQMGQEVILRCVPISNHLYFYWYRQILGQKVEFLVSFYNNEISEKSEIFDDQFSVERPDGSNFTLKIRSTKLEDSAMYFCASSPRRLAGRHEQYFGPGTRLTVT.

This clone has just a few counts. The genes are TRBV5-1 and TRBJ2-1; 9 bases line up with TRBD1. The CDR3 loop spans 14 amino acids. V was clipped by 4 bases and J by 6 bases; unmatched bases: 5. Germline V gene data show CDR1 as SGHRS and CDR2 as YFSETQ. The CDR3 region has the DNA TGCGCCAGCAGCCTTGGGACAGGGCTCAATGAGCAGTTCTTC. It encodes CASSLGTGLNEQFF.

The chain is built from TRBV5-1 and TRBJ2-1; 7 nucleotides match TRBD1. The CDR3 is made up of 15 amino acids. Germline CDR1 reads SGHRS; CDR2 reads YFSETQ. V lost 4 bases to trimming and J lost 10 bases; unmatched junction nucleotides: 14. CDR3: CASSPSGQGVGEQFF. CDR3 nucleotide sequence: TGCGCCAGCAGCCCCTCGGGCCAGGGGGTAGGAGAGCAGTTCTTC.

The DNA for the CDR3 is TGTGCCAGCAGGTCACAGGGGGGCTATGGCTACACCTTC. Translation gives CASRSQGGYGYTF. The V call is TRBV6-4, the J call TRBJ1-2; 8 bases map to TRBD1. After removal of 6 bases from V and 4 bases from J, the junction contained 4 bases not matched to a gene. This CDR3 contains 13 residues. Germline lookup yields CDR1 MRHNA and CDR2 SNTAGT.